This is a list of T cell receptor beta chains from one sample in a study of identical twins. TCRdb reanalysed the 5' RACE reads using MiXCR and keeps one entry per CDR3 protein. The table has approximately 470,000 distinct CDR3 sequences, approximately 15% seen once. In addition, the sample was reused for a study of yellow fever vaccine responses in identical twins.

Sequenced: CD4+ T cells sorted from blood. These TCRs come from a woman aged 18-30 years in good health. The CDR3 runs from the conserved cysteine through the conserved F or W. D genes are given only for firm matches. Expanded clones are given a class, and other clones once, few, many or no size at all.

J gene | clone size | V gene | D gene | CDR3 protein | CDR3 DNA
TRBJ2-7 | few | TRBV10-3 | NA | CAISPSQGTYEQYF | TGTGCCATCAGTCCTAGTCAGGGAACCTACGAGCAGTACTTC
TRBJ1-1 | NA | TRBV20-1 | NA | CSARDFYGTEAFF | TGCAGTGCTAGAGATTTCTACGGGACTGAAGCTTTCTTT
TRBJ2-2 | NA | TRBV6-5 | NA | CASSYSTKSGLDTGELFF | TGTGCCAGCAGTTACTCGACGAAGAGCGGGCTGGACACCGGGGAGCTGTTTTTT
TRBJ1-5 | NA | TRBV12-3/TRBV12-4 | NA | CASSLSRQPQHF | TGTGCCAGCAGTTTGTCTCGTCAGCCCCAGCATTTT
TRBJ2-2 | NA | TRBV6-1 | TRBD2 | CASSRGLAGSNTGELFF | TGTGCCAGCAGCCGAGGACTAGCGGGGTCGAACACCGGGGAGCTGTTTTTT
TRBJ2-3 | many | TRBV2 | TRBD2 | CASRTLGLEEGDTQYF | TGTGCCAGCAGGACCTTGGGACTAGAGGAGGGTGATACGCAGTATTTT
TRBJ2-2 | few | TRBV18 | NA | CASSPQRDTGELFF | TGTGCCAGCTCACCGCAGCGGGACACCGGGGAGCTGTTTTTT
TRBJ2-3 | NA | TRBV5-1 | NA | CASSLERGAGTDTQYF | TGCGCCAGCAGCTTGGAACGGGGGGCGGGGACAGATACGCAGTATTTT
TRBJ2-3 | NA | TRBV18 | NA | CASSPLSPQDTQYF | TGTGCCAGCTCACCACTTAGCCCCCAAGATACGCAGTATTTT
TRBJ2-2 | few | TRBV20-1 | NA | CSAPGQLEDKNTGELFF | TGCAGTGCCCCCGGACAGTTAGAAGATAAAAACACCGGGGAGCTGTTTTTT
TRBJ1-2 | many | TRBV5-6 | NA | CASSLRDRTNYGYTF | TGTGCCAGCAGCCTCAGGGACCGAACTAACTATGGCTACACCTTC
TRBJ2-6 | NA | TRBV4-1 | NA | CASSLIFGRDIKHSGANVLTF | TGCGCCAGCAGCCTAATCTTTGGTCGGGACATTAAACACTCTGGGGCCAACGTCCTGACTTTC
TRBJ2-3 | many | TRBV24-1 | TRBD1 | CATSDPRDSRTDTQYF | TGTGCCACCAGTGACCCCCGGGACAGCCGCACAGATACGCAGTATTTT
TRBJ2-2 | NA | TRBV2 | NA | CASSSMGRELFF | TGTGCCAGCAGCAGTATGGGGCGGGAGCTGTTTTTT
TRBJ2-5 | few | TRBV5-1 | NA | CASSLTAYQETQYF | TGCGCCAGCAGCTTGACAGCGTACCAAGAGACCCAGTACTTC
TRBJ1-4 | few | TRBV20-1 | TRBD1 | CSARVQGQGGKLFF | TGCAGTGCTAGAGTCCAGGGACAGGGAGGAAAACTGTTTTTT
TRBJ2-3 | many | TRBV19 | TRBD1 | CASSLEGQGRRTDTQYF | TGTGCCAGTAGTCTAGAAGGACAGGGGCGAAGGACAGATACGCAGTATTTT
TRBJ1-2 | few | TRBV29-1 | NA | CSVESASNYGYTF | TGCAGCGTTGAATCCGCGTCTAACTATGGCTACACCTTC
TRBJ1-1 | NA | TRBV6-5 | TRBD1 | CASSRQGMAFF | TGTGCCAGCAGCCGACAGGGAATGGCTTTCTTT
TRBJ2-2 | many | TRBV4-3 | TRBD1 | CASSQTTGFTGELFF | TGCGCCAGCAGCCAGACGACAGGGTTTACCGGGGAGCTGTTTTTT
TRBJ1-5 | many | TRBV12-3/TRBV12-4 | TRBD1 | CASSSTDRFDQPQHF | TGTGCCAGCAGTTCTACGGACAGGTTCGATCAGCCCCAGCATTTT
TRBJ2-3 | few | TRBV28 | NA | CASSPTTGTHPNTDTQYF | TGTGCCAGCAGTCCCACAACTGGGACCCACCCAAACACAGATACGCAGTATTTT